These 32 T cell receptor beta chains originate from one sample sequenced in a study of blood T cell repertoires in COVID-19 (dated by TCRdb to the early 2020s). Libraries were built with the immunoSEQ multiplex PCR assay. As stored in TCRdb, this immuneACCESS dataset retains in-frame rearrangements with V and J assigned. A fraction of the clones does not appear; measured against another copy, unresolved V genes explain less than half of the discrepancy, and the remainder lacks a known reason. For this sample the table gives roughly 200,000 clones, of which 86% were detected only once. In total, the top ten clones hold around 24% of the sample. The sequencing sample was made of PBMCs or T cells enriched from blood (not recorded which). The receptors shown here come from a woman between 40 and 55 years old in a cohort exposed to, infected with or recovered from COVID-19 (not recorded which).

The CDR3 DNA reads as TGTGCCAGCAGCGTATGGGGGGGCTCCCAAGAGACCCAGTACTTC. It encodes CASSVWGGSQETQYF. This chain joins TRBV9 and TRBJ2-5; maybe TRBD2 (7 bases). The germline gives CDR1 SGDLS, CDR2 YYNGEE. Deletions cut 1 base from V and 1 base from J, with 11 bases between. The length of the CDR3 is 15 residues.

This chain links TRBV27 with TRBJ2-3; a possible D gene is TRBD2 (6 bases). Germline CDR1 reads MNHEY; CDR2 reads SMNVEV (reference sequence). V was pared by 6 bases and J by 8 bases, with 18 bases between. The CDR3 sequence is 14 residues long. In nucleotides, the CDR3 is TGTGCCAGCAGGCCAGCGGGTACAGGCGGTACGCAGTATTTT. Translated, it gives CASRPAGTGGTQYF.

V is TRBV7-9 and J is TRBJ1-1; tentatively, D is TRBD1 (6 bases). CDR3 size: 13 residues. The germline gives CDR1 SEHNR, CDR2 FQNEAQ (reference sequence). Trimming removed 8 bases from V and 8 bases from J, with 18 bases in between. CDR3 in amino acids: CASGIRGGPEAFF. CDR3 bases: TGTGCCAGCGGGATAAGAGGGGGACCCGAAGCTTTCTTT. Full variable domain (remainder filled in from reference TRBV7-9 and TRBJ1-1): DTGVSQNPRHKITKRGQNVTFRCDPISEHNRLYWYRQTLGQGPEFLTYFQNEAQLEKSRLLSDRFSAERPKGSFSTLEIQRTEQGDSAMYLCASGIRGGPEAFFGQGTRLTVV.

The chain uses TRBV4-2 and TRBJ2-2; D uncertain. Germline CDR1 LGHNA, CDR2 YNFKEQ. This CDR3 region has 15 residues. Trimming pared 0 bases from V and 8 bases from J, leaving 13 bases between. The CDR3 bases are TGTGCCAGCAGCCAAGATTATGGCGGAGTTGGGGAGCTGTTTTTT. It yields the protein CASSQDYGGVGELFF.

This clone was seen a handful of times. The chain has TRBV9 and TRBJ2-5, with 15 bases that match TRBD2. CDR1 is SGDLS and CDR2 is YYNGEE in the germline V gene. The CDR3 has 18 amino acids. V lost 3 bases to trimming and J lost 2 bases; unmatched junction nucleotides: 8. Here the CDR3 reads CASSDGLAGGLKQETQYF. The DNA for the CDR3 is TGTGCCAGCAGCGACGGACTAGCGGGAGGGTTAAAACAAGAGACCCAGTACTTC.

The chain links TRBV15 to TRBJ2-3; tentatively, D is TRBD1 (5 bases). CDR1 LNHNV and CDR2 YYDKDF come from the germline V gene (reference sequence). This CDR3 spans 15 amino acids. Trimming cost V 0 bases and J 1 base, with 8 bases left between them. The CDR3 DNA follows: TGTGCCACCAGCAGAGATAGACAGCGCACAGATACGCAGTATTTT. This codes for CATSRDRQRTDTQYF.

This chain joins TRBV7-2 and TRBJ2-7; no reliable D call. CDR1 and CDR2 from the germline V gene are SGHTA and FQGNSA. The CDR3 has 12 residues. V dropped 5 bases and J dropped 5 bases, with 10 bases sitting between them. The CDR3 DNA follows: TGTGCCAGCAGCCGCCGGGTGGACGAGCAGTACTTC. Residues: CASSRRVDEQYF.

The chain couples TRBV7-2 to TRBJ2-3, with 9 bases identical to TRBD1. J was trimmed by 0 bases and V by 0 bases; bases with no gene match: 16. In germline, CDR1 is SGHTA, CDR2 FQGNSA. This CDR3 is 21 amino acids long. CDR3 in DNA: TGTGCCAGCAGCTTAGCCCAAGTCCGGGACAGGGTAGGCGTAAGCACAGATACGCAGTATTTT. Translating gives CASSLAQVRDRVGVSTDTQYF.

This rearrangement joins TRBV19 to TRBJ1-5, with 9 bases identical to TRBD1. Trimming removed 5 bases from V and 7 bases from J; junction bases left unmatched: 9. The CDR3 runs 15 residues. Germline lookup yields CDR1 LNHDA and CDR2 SQIVND (reference sequence). CDR3 sequence reads: CASSPTGTGWQPQHF. DNA for the CDR3: TGTGCCAGTAGTCCTACCGGGACAGGGTGGCAGCCCCAGCATTTT.

The CDR3 DNA follows: TGTGCCAGCACCTCATCCACGGGAGGCAAGAGGACCCAGTACTTC. This sequence encodes CASTSSTGGKRTQYF. The chain links TRBV21-1 to TRBJ2-5; no DNA check was done on the table's D call, TRBD2. TRBV21-1 is a pseudogene. The CDR3 totals 15 residues.

V usage is TRBV6-5 and J usage is TRBJ1-2; tentative D call: TRBD1 (6 bases). Trimming pared 0 bases from V and 4 bases from J, leaving 12 bases between. Germline CDR1 and CDR2: MNHEY and SVGAGI. The CDR3 is 15 amino acids. CDR3 residues: CASSYSGQGFYGYTF. CDR3 DNA sequence: TGTGCCAGCAGTTACTCCGGCCAGGGGTTCTATGGCTACACCTTC.

This chain joins TRBV18 and TRBJ1-1; D might be TRBD1 (5 bases). In germline, CDR1 is KGHSH, CDR2 LQKENI. The CDR3 totals 14 residues. Trimming left V 6 bases short and J 5 bases short, with 16 bases between. The DNA for the CDR3 is TGTGCCAGCTCCTTAGCCGGGGGAGAGACTGAAGCTTTCTTT. Residues: CASSLAGGETEAFF.

V usage is TRBV7-7 and J usage is TRBJ2-3; 8 bases line up with TRBD2. CDR3 size: 16 residues. CDR1 SSHAT and CDR2 FNYEAQ come from the germline V gene (reference sequence). V was clipped by 1 base and J by 4 bases; unmatched bases: 7. The CDR3 DNA reads TGTGCCAGCAGCTTAGATCTAGCGGGTGGGGCAGATACGCAGTATTTT. It specifies CASSLDLAGGADTQYF.

This clone has just one count. The chain joins TRBV27 to TRBJ1-4; perhaps TRBD1 as D (6 bases). Germline-derived CDR1 and CDR2 are MNHEY and SMNVEV (reference sequence). V lost 5 bases and J 6 bases, leaving 13 bases between the germline ends. CDR3 length: 14 residues. The CDR3 DNA sequence: TGTGCCAGCAGTCCCCCCCGACAGGATGAAAAACTGTTTTTT. This codes for CASSPPRQDEKLFF.

This clone was recorded once. The genes are TRBV5-1 and TRBJ1-1; 8 bases line up with TRBD1. The CDR3 totals 17 residues. The germline V gene encodes CDR1 SGHRS and CDR2 YFSETQ. The junction had 12 bases not matched to a gene; V was cut back by 0 bases and J by 5 bases. The DNA for the CDR3 is TGCGCCAGCAGCTTGGACCCCCCAGGGGGCTTGGGAACTGAAGCTTTCTTT. This sequence encodes CASSLDPPGGLGTEAFF. Full variable domain (remainder filled in from reference TRBV5-1 and TRBJ1-1): KAGVTQTPRYLIKTRGQQVTLSCSPISGHRSVSWYQQTPGQGLQFLFEYFSETQRNKGNFPGRFSGRQFSNSRSEMNVSTLELGDSALYLCASSLDPPGGLGTEAFFGQGTRLTVV.

A single count supports this clone. V and J are TRBV5-4 and TRBJ2-5, with 7 bases identical to TRBD1. The CDR3 contains 15 residues. Trimming cost V 1 base and J 5 bases; bases outside gene matches: 8. Per the germline V gene, CDR1 is SGHNT and CDR2 is YYREEE (reference sequence). The CDR3 coding sequence is TGTGCCAGCAGCTTGAACAGGGGAGTGTTCGAGACCCAGTACTTC. Translated: CASSLNRGVFETQYF.

The chain recombines TRBV21-1 with TRBJ2-2; TRBD1 is taken as the D call from the table, unchecked against the DNA. TRBV21-1 is classified as a pseudogene. The CDR3 contains 16 residues. The CDR3: CASSKIRAGSTGELFF. The CDR3 nucleotides are TGTGCCAGCAGCAAAATTAGGGCAGGGTCCACCGGGGAGCTGTTTTTT.

The chain uses TRBV6-1 and TRBJ1-1; D not certain. CDR3 length: 14 residues. V lost 1 base, J lost 2 bases, and 8 bases lay in between. Germline CDR1 is MNHNS and CDR2 is SASEGT. CDR3 bases: TGTGCCAGCAGTGAAGTAACAGTCAACACTGAAGCTTTCTTT. It translates to CASSEVTVNTEAFF.

The genes are TRBV9 and TRBJ1-2; D perhaps matches TRBD1 (5 bases). Trimming took 0 bases from V and 3 from J, leaving 12 bases between them. Germline V gives CDR1 SGDLS, CDR2 YYNGEE. The CDR3 totals 15 residues. CDR3 coding DNA: TGTGCCAGCAGCGTAGCGGCAGGGTTTGACTATGGCTACACCTTC. Its protein is CASSVAAGFDYGYTF.

The V gene is TRBV4-1, the J gene TRBJ1-4; TRBD1 matches 10 bases. This CDR3 is built from 17 residues. V trimming: 0 bases; J trimming: 7 bases; junction bases outside the gene matches: 8. Germline V gene sequence: CDR1 MGHRA, CDR2 YSYEKL. CDR3 protein: CASSQDRQGALGEKLFF. Written as DNA, the CDR3 is TGCGCCAGCAGCCAAGATCGACAGGGGGCGCTCGGTGAAAAACTGTTTTTT.

This rearrangement joins TRBV10-3 to TRBJ1-1; 9 positions agree with TRBD1. J lost 1 base, V lost 3 bases, and 0 bases had no gene match. The CDR3 contains 14 residues. CDR1 and CDR2 from the germline V gene are ENHRY and SYGVKD. CDR3 in amino acids: CAISEQGANTEAFF. For the CDR3, the DNA is TGTGCCATCAGTGAACAGGGGGCGAACACTGAAGCTTTCTTT.

The rearrangement links TRBV24-1 to TRBJ2-3; the D gene is possibly TRBD2 (6 bases). Trimming cost V 4 bases and J 0 bases, with 16 bases left between them. This CDR3 region has 17 residues. The germline gives CDR1 KGHDR, CDR2 SFDVKD. The CDR3 sequence is CATSDLPWRGSTDTQYF. The CDR3 region has the DNA TGTGCCACCAGTGACCTCCCATGGCGGGGAAGCACAGATACGCAGTATTTT.

The gene calls are TRBV4-1 and TRBJ1-1, with TRBD1 matching 8 bases. The CDR3 totals 15 residues. Germline CDR1 and CDR2: MGHRA and YSYEKL. V gave up 3 bases and J gave up 5 bases; unmatched junction bases: 8. The CDR3 region is CASSHQQGGRTEAFF. CDR3 in DNA: TGCGCCAGCAGCCACCAACAGGGGGGGAGAACTGAAGCTTTCTTT.

This chain's CDR3 is CASSQAPAGGALGYTF. For the CDR3, the DNA is TGCGCCAGCAGCCAAGCACCCGCAGGGGGTGCCCTAGGCTACACCTTC. The V gene is TRBV4-1, the J gene TRBJ1-2, with 7 bases identical to TRBD1. The germline V gene encodes CDR1 MGHRA and CDR2 YSYEKL. This CDR3 contains 16 residues. V was pared by 1 base and J by 8 bases, with 13 bases of the junction left unmatched.

This sequence joins TRBV18 and TRBJ1-1; TRBD1 matches 7 bases. V lost 3 bases and J lost 6; bases outside the gene matches: 4. The V gene's germline CDR1 is KGHSH and CDR2 LQKENI. There are 13 residues in the CDR3. The CDR3 DNA reads as TGTGCCAGCTCACCCGACAGGGTGGCTGAAGCTTTCTTT. Protein product: CASSPDRVAEAFF.

J is TRBJ1-5 and V is TRBV6-5, with 8 positions matching TRBD1. Germline CDR1 is MNHEY and CDR2 is SVGAGI. The CDR3 has 15 residues. Trimming took 6 bases from V and 5 from J; bases not matched to a gene: 9. This chain's CDR3 is CASRSDRGVDQPQHF. Here the CDR3 DNA reads TGTGCCAGCAGAAGCGACAGGGGAGTCGATCAGCCCCAGCATTTT.

V usage is TRBV5-4 and J usage is TRBJ1-2; D is uncertain. Germline lookup yields CDR1 SGHNT and CDR2 YYREEE (reference sequence). The CDR3 totals 13 residues. Trimming left V 6 bases short and J 5 bases short, with 14 bases between. The CDR3 DNA reads as TGTGCCAGCACTTTTTCGGGGATTTATGGCTACACCTTC. It is translated as CASTFSGIYGYTF.

V and J are TRBV7-2 and TRBJ2-2; no clear D gene. Trimming took 3 bases from V and 2 from J, leaving 16 bases between them. Germline CDR1 and CDR2: SGHTA and FQGNSA. CDR3 length: 17 amino acids. CDR3 in amino acids: CASSFMRSGSNTGELFF. Written as DNA, the CDR3 is TGTGCCAGCAGCTTTATGCGCTCAGGATCTAACACCGGGGAGCTGTTTTTT. The entire variable domain, with the rest obtained from reference TRBV7-2 and TRBJ2-2, is as follows: GAGVSQSPSNKVTEKGKDVELRCDPISGHTALYWYRQSLGQGLEFLIYFQGNSAPDKSGLPSDRFSAERTGGSVSTLTIQRTQQEDSAVYLCASSFMRSGSNTGELFFGEGSRLTVL.

The J gene is TRBJ1-2, the V gene TRBV9; weak D call: TRBD1 (6 bases). Between the trimmed V and J ends, which lost 5 bases and 10 bases, there was a span of 21 bases. Germline-derived CDR1 and CDR2 are SGDLS and YYNGEE. The CDR3 has 14 amino acids. CDR3 sequence reads: CASSLGGSLGAYTF. CDR3 nucleotides: TGTGCCAGCAGTCTTGGGGGCAGCTTGGGTGCCTACACCTTC.

The chain combines TRBV28 with TRBJ1-4, with D maybe TRBD1 (6 bases). The germline V gene has CDR1 MDHEN and CDR2 SYDVKM. The V gene lost 2 bases and the J gene lost 3 bases, with 10 bases spanning the gap. This CDR3 spans 15 amino acids. This CDR3 is CASSLTGGPNEKLFF. CDR3 in DNA: TGTGCCAGCAGTTTAACGGGGGGGCCTAATGAAAAACTGTTTTTT.

The rearrangement joins TRBV4-1 to TRBJ1-4; 11 nucleotides match TRBD1. The CDR3 has 19 amino acids. V was pared by 0 bases and J by 5 bases, with 11 bases of the junction left unmatched. Germline V gene sequence: CDR1 MGHRA, CDR2 YSYEKL. The CDR3 region has the DNA TGCGCCAGCAGCCAAGATGTAGGACAGGGGGCAGGGGTGAATGAAAAACTGTTTTTT. Protein sequence: CASSQDVGQGAGVNEKLFF.

The chain is built from TRBV5-1 and TRBJ2-4; 7 bases match TRBD2. After removal of 7 bases from V and 2 bases from J, the junction contained 12 bases not matched to a gene. Germline lookup yields CDR1 SGHRS and CDR2 YFSETQ. CDR3 length equals 16 residues. The CDR3 reads CASARWVAGPKNIQYF. The DNA of the CDR3 is TGCGCCAGCGCCCGGTGGGTAGCGGGTCCCAAAAACATTCAGTACTTC.